Presented here are 18 T cell receptor beta chains from one specimen sequenced in a study of blood T cell repertoires in COVID-19. Only in-frame clones appear in the TCRdb table, and some are missing; sequencing was by immunoSEQ multiplex PCR. Here the sample spans roughly 100,000 clones, roughly 84% being singletons. The sample taken for sequencing was peripheral blood. These receptors came from a man between 65 and 80 years old with active or convalescent COVID-19.

V usage is TRBV5-6 and J usage is TRBJ2-5; D call uncertain. Germline loops: CDR1 SGHDT, CDR2 YYEEEE. The CDR3 loop spans 17 amino acids. V lost 0 bases to trimming and J lost 4 bases, with 19 bases between them. CDR3 in DNA: TGTGCCAGCAGCTTGGTAGTAGGATGGGCGAGTGGAGAGACCCAGTACTTC. Translating it yields CASSLVVGWASGETQYF. The full variable domain, rest sourced from reference TRBV5-6 and TRBJ2-5, is DAGVTQSPTHLIKTRGQQVTLRCSPKSGHDTVSWYQQALGQGPQFIFQYYEEEERQRGNFPDRFSGHQFPNYSSELNVNALLLGDSALYLCASSLVVGWASGETQYFGPGTRLLVL.

V and J are TRBV7-9 and TRBJ1-4; 7 nucleotides line up with TRBD1. The V and J ends lost 1 base and 8 bases, in that order; junction bases with no gene match: 7. CDR1 is SEHNR and CDR2 is FQNEAQ in the germline V gene (reference sequence). CDR3 length: 15 amino acids. In DNA form, the CDR3 reads TGTGCCAGCAGCTTAGAAGGGGGCCGAGGAGAAAAACTGTTTTTT. Encoded protein: CASSLEGGRGEKLFF.

This rearrangement joins TRBV15 to TRBJ1-2, with D perhaps matching TRBD1 (5 bases). The CDR3 extends over 14 amino acids. V lost 1 base to trimming and J lost 3 bases, with 9 bases between them. The germline V gene encodes CDR1 LNHNV and CDR2 YYDKDF (reference sequence). CDR3 residues: CATSRADTYYGYTF. CDR3 in DNA: TGTGCCACCAGCAGAGCGGACACCTACTATGGCTACACCTTC.

The gene calls are TRBV28 and TRBJ2-1; TRBD2 agrees at 11 bases. Trimming cost V 1 base and J 3 bases; bases outside gene matches: 11. The CDR3 runs 19 residues. Germline CDR1 and CDR2: MDHEN and SYDVKM. CDR3 in amino acids: CASSLSTSGATINYNEQFF. CDR3 bases: TGTGCCAGCAGTTTATCGACTAGCGGGGCTACAATCAACTACAATGAGCAGTTCTTC.

The V and J genes are TRBV27 and TRBJ2-4; no reliable D call. The CDR3 consists of 13 residues. Per germline, CDR1 MNHEY and CDR2 SMNVEV (reference sequence). The germline V and J ends were trimmed by 5 bases and 0 bases, with 5 bases remaining between them. The CDR3 loop is CASSPLAKNIQYF. Here the CDR3 DNA reads TGTGCCAGCAGTCCCTTAGCCAAAAACATTCAGTACTTC.

The chain combines TRBV5-4 with TRBJ1-1; tentatively, D is TRBD1 (6 bases). V was pared by 0 bases and J by 1 base, with 10 bases between. Germline CDR1 is SGHNT and CDR2 is YYREEE (reference sequence). This CDR3 region has 15 residues. CDR3 in amino acids: CASSLDGRGNTEAFF. CDR3 coding DNA: TGTGCCAGCAGCTTGGACGGCAGGGGGAACACTGAAGCTTTCTTT. Together with reference TRBV5-4 and TRBJ1-1, the CDR3 gives the full variable domain: ETGVTQSPTHLIKTRGQQVTLRCSSQSGHNTVSWYQQALGQGPQFIFQYYREEENGRGNFPPRFSGLQFPNYSSELNVNALELDDSALYLCASSLDGRGNTEAFFGQGTRLTVV.

The CDR3 sequence is CASSGWGPIPGELFF. The CDR3 nucleotides are TGTGCCAGCAGTGGATGGGGCCCTATCCCCGGGGAGCTGTTTTTT. The V and J genes are TRBV7-2 and TRBJ2-2; D possibly corresponds to TRBD1 (5 bases). Looked up from germline, CDR1 is SGHTA and CDR2 is FQGNSA. The V end lost 6 bases, the J end lost 6 bases, and 17 bases lay between the germline ends. This CDR3 contains 15 residues.

This chain uses TRBV18 with TRBJ2-3; tentatively, D is TRBD2 (5 bases). The CDR3 extends over 14 amino acids. V lost 2 bases and J 4 bases, leaving 10 bases between the germline ends. Germline loops: CDR1 KGHSH, CDR2 LQKENI. CDR3 nucleotides: TGTGCCAGCTCACCAGGGCTAGCTCCAGATACGCAGTATTTT. Its protein is CASSPGLAPDTQYF.

Only a few counts were recorded for this clone. This chain joins TRBV5-6 and TRBJ1-2, with TRBD1 as a possible D gene (6 bases). V was pared by 4 bases and J by 4 bases, with 17 bases between. This CDR3 region has 15 residues. From germline, CDR1 is SGHDT and CDR2 YYEEEE. CDR3 nucleotide sequence: TGTGCCAGCAGCGACACAACCAGGGGAAGCTATGGCTACACCTTC. Translated, it gives CASSDTTRGSYGYTF. The full variable domain, in which reference TRBV5-6 and TRBJ1-2 provide the parts outside the CDR3, is DAGVTQSPTHLIKTRGQQVTLRCSPKSGHDTVSWYQQALGQGPQFIFQYYEEEERQRGNFPDRFSGHQFPNYSSELNVNALLLGDSALYLCASSDTTRGSYGYTFGSGTRLTVV.

The chain uses TRBV5-1 and TRBJ2-5; D possibly corresponds to TRBD2 (7 bases). Germline CDR1 reads SGHRS; CDR2 reads YFSETQ. This CDR3 has 14 amino acids. Trimming left V 4 bases short and J 5 bases short, with 15 bases between. The CDR3 reads CASSVGGPGETQYF. The CDR3, as DNA: TGCGCCAGCAGCGTCGGGGGGCCTGGTGAGACCCAGTACTTC. Variable domain in full (rest from reference TRBV5-1 and TRBJ2-5): KAGVTQTPRYLIKTRGQQVTLSCSPISGHRSVSWYQQTPGQGLQFLFEYFSETQRNKGNFPGRFSGRQFSNSRSEMNVSTLELGDSALYLCASSVGGPGETQYFGPGTRLLVL.

This sequence joins TRBV5-6 and TRBJ1-2; weak D call: TRBD1 (5 bases). Trimming took off 1 base at V and 7 bases at J, with 17 bases between the two ends. This CDR3 has 15 amino acids. The V gene's germline CDR1 is SGHDT and CDR2 YYEEEE. The CDR3 reads CASSLNGRVGRGYTF. CDR3 DNA: TGTGCCAGCAGCTTGAACGGCAGGGTCGGTCGTGGCTACACCTTC.

V gene TRBV28 combines with J gene TRBJ2-7; 12 positions match TRBD1. Germline CDR1 reads MDHEN; CDR2 reads SYDVKM. V gave up 6 bases and J gave up 7 bases; unmatched junction bases: 7. CDR3 length: 14 residues. The CDR3 reads CASSGGQGAGEQYF. The CDR3 DNA sequence: TGTGCCAGCAGCGGGGGACAGGGGGCAGGGGAGCAGTACTTC.

This clone was found a few times. This chain uses TRBV6-5 with TRBJ1-1, with 8 bases lining up with TRBD1. V trimming: 6 bases; J trimming: 2 bases; junction bases outside the gene matches: 8. Germline V CDR1 and CDR2: MNHEY, SVGAGI. There are 15 residues in the CDR3. CDR3 amino acids: CASRGPGQVNTEAFF. CDR3 DNA: TGTGCCAGCAGGGGCCCGGGACAGGTAAACACTGAAGCTTTCTTT.

The chain combines TRBV9 with TRBJ2-5, with 9 bases identical to TRBD1. CDR1 SGDLS and CDR2 YYNGEE come from the germline V gene. After removal of 3 bases from V and 4 bases from J, the junction contained 4 bases not matched to a gene. The length of the CDR3 is 14 residues. CDR3 region: CASSEGTGRETQYF. DNA of the CDR3: TGTGCCAGCAGCGAAGGGACAGGGAGAGAGACCCAGTACTTC.

This rearrangement joins TRBV6-2 or TRBV6-3 to TRBJ2-1; TRBD1 matches at 8 bases. Germline trimming cut 3 bases from V and 2 bases from J; bases unmatched to any gene: 9. The CDR3 loop spans 17 amino acids. CDR1 is MNHEY and CDR2 is SVGEGT in the germline V gene. The CDR3 nucleotides read TGTGCCAGCAGTTATTTGCCTGGGACAGGAACCTACAATGAGCAGTTCTTC. Translating it yields CASSYLPGTGTYNEQFF.

The chain uses TRBV24-1 and TRBJ2-5, with 11 positions matching TRBD1. Germline assignment: CDR1 KGHDR and CDR2 SFDVKD. V shed 5 bases and J 7 bases; nucleotides not matched to a gene: 5. The CDR3 consists of 14 residues. The CDR3 nucleotides are TGTGCCACCAGTGGGGCAGGGACAGGGGGGACCCAGTACTTC. Protein: CATSGAGTGGTQYF.

V is TRBV30 and J is TRBJ2-7; 12 positions agree with TRBD1. The CDR3 spans 14 residues. Trimming cost V 5 bases and J 9 bases; bases outside gene matches: 11. The germline V gene has CDR1 GTSNPN and CDR2 SVGIG (reference sequence). The CDR3 sequence is CAWGSRDRGLGQYF. CDR3 coding DNA: TGTGCCTGGGGATCTCGGGACAGGGGGCTTGGGCAGTACTTC.

This chain links TRBV7-2 with TRBJ1-2, with TRBD1 matching 7 bases. The CDR3 covers 13 residues. Trimming at V came to 5 bases and at J to 4 bases, leaving 4 bases not matched to a gene. Germline assignment: CDR1 SGHTA and CDR2 FQGNSA. CDR3 amino acids: CASSPTGSYGYTF. The CDR3 coding sequence is TGTGCCAGCAGCCCGACAGGGTCCTATGGCTACACCTTC.